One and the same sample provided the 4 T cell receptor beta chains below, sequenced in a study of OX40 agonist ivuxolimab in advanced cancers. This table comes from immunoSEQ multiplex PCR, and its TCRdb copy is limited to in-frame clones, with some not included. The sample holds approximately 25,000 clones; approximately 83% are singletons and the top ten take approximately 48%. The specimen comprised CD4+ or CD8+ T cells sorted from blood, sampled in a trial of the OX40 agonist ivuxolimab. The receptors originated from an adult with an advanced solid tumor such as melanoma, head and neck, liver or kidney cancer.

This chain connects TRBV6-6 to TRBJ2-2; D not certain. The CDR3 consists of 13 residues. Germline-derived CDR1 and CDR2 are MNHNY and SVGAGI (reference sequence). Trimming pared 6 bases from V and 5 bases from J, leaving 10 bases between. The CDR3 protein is CASSHQETGELFF. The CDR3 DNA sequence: TGTGCCAGCAGCCACCAGGAGACCGGGGAGCTGTTTTTT.

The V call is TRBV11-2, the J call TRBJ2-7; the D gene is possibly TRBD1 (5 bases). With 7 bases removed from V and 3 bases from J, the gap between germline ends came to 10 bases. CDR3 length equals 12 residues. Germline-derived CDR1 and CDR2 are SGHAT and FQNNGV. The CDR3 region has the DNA TGTGCCAGCACCATGGGGCACTACGAGCAGTACTTC. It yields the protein CASTMGHYEQYF.

In DNA form, the CDR3 reads TGTGCCAGCAGTGAACCCCGACAGGGTGGTCAGCCCCAGCATTTT. Its translation: CASSEPRQGGQPQHF. V usage is TRBV6-1 and J usage is TRBJ1-5; 7 bases agree with TRBD1. Germline lookup yields CDR1 MNHNS and CDR2 SASEGT. V lost 2 bases and J lost 6; bases outside the gene matches: 7. This CDR3 contains 15 residues.

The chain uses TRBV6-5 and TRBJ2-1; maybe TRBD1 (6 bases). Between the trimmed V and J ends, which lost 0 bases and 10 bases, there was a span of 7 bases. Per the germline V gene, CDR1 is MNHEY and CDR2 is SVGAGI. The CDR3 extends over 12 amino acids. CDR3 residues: CASSYSGAEQFF. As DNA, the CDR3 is TGTGCCAGCAGTTACTCGGGGGCGGAGCAGTTCTTC.